This T cell receptor (beta chain) was observed in a study of blood T cells in healthy people across ages. Primers used in a second PCR of roughly 7 to 11 cycles were a sample-barcoded 5' primer and a J-beta primer mix. TCRdb processed the 5' RACE reads anew with MiXCR; each CDR3 protein has one entry. The data hold 450,000 to 700,000 distinct CDR3 sequences, with about 25% observed a single time. The CDR3 loop spans 12 amino acids. V was trimmed by 4 bases and J by 4 bases, leaving 8 bases between them. CDR1 and CDR2 from the germline V gene are SGHRS and YFSETQ. The chain is built from TRBV5-1 and TRBJ1-1, with a weak D call TRBD1 (5 bases). The source material was blood. The sequence was collected from a woman in her 70s in good health. CDR3 residues: CASSLTATEAFF. CDR3 coding DNA: TGCGCCAGCAGCCTGACAGCCACTGAAGCTTTCTTT.